The sequence of this T cell receptor (beta chain) was determined in a study of blood T cells in healthy people across ages. Alongside a J-beta primer mix, a sample-barcoded 5' primer served in a second PCR lasting about 7 to 12 cycles. TCRdb used MiXCR to reprocess the 5' RACE reads, holding one entry per CDR3 protein. Of roughly 1.7 million distinct CDR3 sequences detected, almost 35% appear once; the ten largest clones hold about 11%. This clonotype has more than one count but fewer than ten. Germline V gene sequence: CDR1 MDHEN, CDR2 SYDVKM. The CDR3 runs 15 residues. V lost 6 bases and J lost 7; bases outside the gene matches: 10.

The material sequenced was blood. The origin of this receptor is a woman aged 25 to 45 in good health. The chain couples TRBV28 to TRBJ2-1; 9 bases fit TRBD1. CDR3 nucleotides: TGTGCCAGCAGGGACCCGGGACAGGGTCCGAATGAGCAGTTCTTC. It yields the protein CASRDPGQGPNEQFF.